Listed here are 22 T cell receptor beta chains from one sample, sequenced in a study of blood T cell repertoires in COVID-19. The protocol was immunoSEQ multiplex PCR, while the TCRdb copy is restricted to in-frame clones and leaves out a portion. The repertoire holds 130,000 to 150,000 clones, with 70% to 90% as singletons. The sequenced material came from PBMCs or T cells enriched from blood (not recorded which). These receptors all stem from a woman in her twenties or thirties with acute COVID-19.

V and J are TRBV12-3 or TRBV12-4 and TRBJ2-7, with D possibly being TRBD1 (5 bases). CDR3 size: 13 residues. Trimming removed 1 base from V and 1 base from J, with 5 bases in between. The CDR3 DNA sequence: TGTGCCAGCAGTTTAGGACAGTCCTACGAGCAGTACTTC. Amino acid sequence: CASSLGQSYEQYF.

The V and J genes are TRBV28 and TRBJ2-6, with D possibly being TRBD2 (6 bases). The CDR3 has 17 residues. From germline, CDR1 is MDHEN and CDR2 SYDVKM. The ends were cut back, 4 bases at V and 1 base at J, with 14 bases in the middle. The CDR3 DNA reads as TGTGCCAGCAGTTACGGGGGAACTGTTTCTGGGGCCAACGTCCTGACTTTC. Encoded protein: CASSYGGTVSGANVLTF.

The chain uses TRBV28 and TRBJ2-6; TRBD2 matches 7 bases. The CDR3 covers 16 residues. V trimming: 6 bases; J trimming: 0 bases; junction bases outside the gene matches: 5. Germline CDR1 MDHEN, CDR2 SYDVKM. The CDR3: CASSRAGDSGANVLTF. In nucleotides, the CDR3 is TGTGCCAGCAGCCGCGCGGGGGACTCTGGGGCCAACGTCCTGACTTTC.

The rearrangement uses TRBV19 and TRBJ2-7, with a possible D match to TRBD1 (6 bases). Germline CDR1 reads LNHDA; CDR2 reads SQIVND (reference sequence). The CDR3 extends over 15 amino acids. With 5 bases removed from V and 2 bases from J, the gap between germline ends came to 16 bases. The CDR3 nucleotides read TGTGCCAGTAGTTCTGGATATACAGGGACCTACGAGCAGTACTTC. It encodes CASSSGYTGTYEQYF.

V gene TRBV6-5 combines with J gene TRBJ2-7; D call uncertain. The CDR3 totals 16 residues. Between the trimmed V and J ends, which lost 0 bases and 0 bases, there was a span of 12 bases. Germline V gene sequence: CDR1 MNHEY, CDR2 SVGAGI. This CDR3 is CASSYSSILSSYEQYF. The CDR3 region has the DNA TGTGCCAGCAGTTACTCAAGTATCCTGAGCTCCTACGAGCAGTACTTC.

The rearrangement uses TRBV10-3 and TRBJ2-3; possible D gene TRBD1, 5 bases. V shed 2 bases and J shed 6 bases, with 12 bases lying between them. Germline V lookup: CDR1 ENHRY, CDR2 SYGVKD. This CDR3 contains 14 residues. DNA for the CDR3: TGTGCCATCAGTGAGCTATCACAGGCCGATACGCAGTATTTT. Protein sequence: CAISELSQADTQYF.

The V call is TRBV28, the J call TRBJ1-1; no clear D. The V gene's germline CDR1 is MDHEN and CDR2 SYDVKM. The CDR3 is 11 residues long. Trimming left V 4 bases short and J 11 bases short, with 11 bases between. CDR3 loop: CASSSTPTAFF. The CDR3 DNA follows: TGTGCCAGCAGTTCGACACCAACGGCTTTCTTT. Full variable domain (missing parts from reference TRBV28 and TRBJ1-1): DVKVTQSSRYLVKRTGEKVFLECVQDMDHENMFWYRQDPGLGLRLIYFSYDVKMKEKGDIPEGYSVSREKKERFSLILESASTNQTSMYLCASSSTPTAFFGQGTRLTVV.

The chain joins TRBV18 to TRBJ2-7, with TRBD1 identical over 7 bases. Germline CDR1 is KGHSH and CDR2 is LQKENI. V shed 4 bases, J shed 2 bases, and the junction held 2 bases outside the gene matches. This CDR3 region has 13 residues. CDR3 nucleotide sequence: TGTGCCAGCTCACAAGGACAGGCCTACGAGCAGTACTTC. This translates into CASSQGQAYEQYF.

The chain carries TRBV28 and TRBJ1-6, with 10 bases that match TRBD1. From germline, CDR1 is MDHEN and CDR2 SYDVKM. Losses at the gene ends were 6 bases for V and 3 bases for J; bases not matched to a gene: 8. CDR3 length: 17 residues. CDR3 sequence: CASRRGQGRNYNSPLHF. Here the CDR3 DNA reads TGTGCCAGCAGGAGGGGACAGGGGAGGAACTATAATTCACCCCTCCACTTT.

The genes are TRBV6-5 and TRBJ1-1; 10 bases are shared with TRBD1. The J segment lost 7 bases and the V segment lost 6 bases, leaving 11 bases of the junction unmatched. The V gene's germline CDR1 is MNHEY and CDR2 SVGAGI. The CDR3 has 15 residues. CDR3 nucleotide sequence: TGTGCCAGCAGGCGTCCGGGACAGGGGAATTATGAAGCTTTCTTT. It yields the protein CASRRPGQGNYEAFF.

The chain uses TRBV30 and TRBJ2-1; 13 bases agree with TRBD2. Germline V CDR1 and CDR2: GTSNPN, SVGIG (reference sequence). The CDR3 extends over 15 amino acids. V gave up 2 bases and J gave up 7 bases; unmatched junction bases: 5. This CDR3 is CAWSKGLAGANEQFF. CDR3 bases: TGTGCCTGGAGTAAAGGACTAGCGGGAGCGAATGAGCAGTTCTTC.

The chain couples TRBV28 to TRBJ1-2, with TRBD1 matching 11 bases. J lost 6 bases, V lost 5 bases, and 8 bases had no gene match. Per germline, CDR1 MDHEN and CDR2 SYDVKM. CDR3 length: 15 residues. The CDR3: CASSVFPGQGDGYTF. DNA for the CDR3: TGTGCCAGCAGTGTTTTTCCGGGACAGGGGGATGGCTACACCTTC.

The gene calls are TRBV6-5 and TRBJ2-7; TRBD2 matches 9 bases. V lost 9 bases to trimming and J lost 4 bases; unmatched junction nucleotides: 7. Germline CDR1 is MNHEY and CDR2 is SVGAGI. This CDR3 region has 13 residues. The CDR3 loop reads CASGSGSKYEQYF. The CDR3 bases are TGTGCCAGTGGTAGCGGGAGTAAATACGAGCAGTACTTC.

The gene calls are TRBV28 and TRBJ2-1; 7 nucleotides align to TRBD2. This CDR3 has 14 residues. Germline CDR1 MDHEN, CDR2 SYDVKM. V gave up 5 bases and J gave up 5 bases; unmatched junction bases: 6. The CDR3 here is CASSELAEDNEQFF. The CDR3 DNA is TGTGCCAGCAGTGAGCTAGCGGAGGACAATGAGCAGTTCTTC.

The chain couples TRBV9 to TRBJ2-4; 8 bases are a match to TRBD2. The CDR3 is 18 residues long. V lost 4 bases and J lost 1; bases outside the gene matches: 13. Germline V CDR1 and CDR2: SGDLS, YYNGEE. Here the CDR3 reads CASSTPTGGDRAKNIQYF. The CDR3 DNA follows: TGTGCCAGCAGCACCCCAACCGGGGGGGATAGGGCCAAAAACATTCAGTACTTC.

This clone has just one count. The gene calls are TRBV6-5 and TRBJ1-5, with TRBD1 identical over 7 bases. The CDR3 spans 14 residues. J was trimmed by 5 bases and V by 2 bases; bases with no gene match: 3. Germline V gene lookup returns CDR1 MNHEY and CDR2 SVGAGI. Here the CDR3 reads CASSYLQGYQPQHF. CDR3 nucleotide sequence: TGTGCCAGCAGTTACCTACAGGGGTATCAGCCCCAGCATTTT.

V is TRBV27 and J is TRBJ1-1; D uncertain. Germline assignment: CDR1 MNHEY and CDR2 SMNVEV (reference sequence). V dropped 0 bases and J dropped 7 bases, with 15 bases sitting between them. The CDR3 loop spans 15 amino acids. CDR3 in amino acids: CASSLSRLNADEAFF. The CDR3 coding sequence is TGTGCCAGCAGTTTATCGCGGTTGAACGCGGATGAAGCTTTCTTT.

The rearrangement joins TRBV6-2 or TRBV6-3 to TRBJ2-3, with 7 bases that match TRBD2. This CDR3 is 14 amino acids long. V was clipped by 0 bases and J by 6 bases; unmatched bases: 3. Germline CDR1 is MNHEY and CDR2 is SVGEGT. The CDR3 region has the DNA TGTGCCAGCAGTTACTCTAGCGGGTCGGATACGCAGTATTTT. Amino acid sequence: CASSYSSGSDTQYF.

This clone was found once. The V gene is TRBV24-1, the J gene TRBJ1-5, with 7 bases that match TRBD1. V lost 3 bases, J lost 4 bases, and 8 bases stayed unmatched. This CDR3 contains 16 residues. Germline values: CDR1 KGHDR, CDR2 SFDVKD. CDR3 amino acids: CATSDAGQAQNQPQHF. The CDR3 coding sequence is TGTGCCACCAGTGATGCCGGACAGGCCCAAAATCAGCCCCAGCATTTT.

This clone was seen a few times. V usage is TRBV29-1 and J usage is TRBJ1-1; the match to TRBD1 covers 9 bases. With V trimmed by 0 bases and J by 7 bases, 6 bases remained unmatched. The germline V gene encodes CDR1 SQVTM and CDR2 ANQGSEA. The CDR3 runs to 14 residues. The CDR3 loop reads CSVEESTGGDEAFF. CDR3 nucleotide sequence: TGCAGCGTTGAAGAAAGCACAGGGGGCGATGAAGCTTTCTTT.

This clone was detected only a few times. The CDR3 region has the DNA TGTGCCAGCAGCGGGGACAGTGGCGAGACCCAGTACTTC. Translating gives CASSGDSGETQYF. V usage is TRBV7-9 and J usage is TRBJ2-5; 7 bases align to TRBD1. Germline values: CDR1 SEHNR, CDR2 FQNEAQ (reference sequence). With V trimmed by 5 bases and J by 5 bases, 5 bases remained unmatched. CDR3 length: 13 residues.

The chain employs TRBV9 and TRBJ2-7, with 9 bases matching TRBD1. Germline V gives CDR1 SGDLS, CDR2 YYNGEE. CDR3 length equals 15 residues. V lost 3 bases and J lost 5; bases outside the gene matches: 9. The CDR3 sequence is CASSDTTGGYHEQYF. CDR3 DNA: TGTGCCAGCAGCGATACGACAGGGGGGTATCACGAGCAGTACTTC. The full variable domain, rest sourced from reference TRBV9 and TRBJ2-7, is DSGVTQTPKHLITATGQRVTLRCSPRSGDLSVYWYQQSLDQGLQFLIQYYNGEERAKGNILERFSAQQFPDLHSELNLSSLELGDSALYFCASSDTTGGYHEQYFGPGTRLTVT.